Below, 23 T cell receptor beta chains from the same sample are listed, as sequenced in a study of T cells in Graves' hyperthyroidism and ophthalmopathy. Amplification of TCR beta CDR3 regions was performed using RNA transcripts as template. The HTBI primer set was used in a first-round RT-PCR of the TCR CDR3. Each CDR3 protein gets one entry after TCRdb re-called the multiplex PCR reads with MiXCR. Seen here are nearly 750,000 distinct CDR3 sequences, 35% observed once, and the top ten hold roughly 30%. Sequenced material: blood. These TCRs come from a woman between 35 and 50 years old with Graves' hyperthyroidism.

Many counts were recorded for this clonotype. The J gene is TRBJ1-2, the V gene TRBV6-4; D gene uncertain. Germline values: CDR1 MRHNA, CDR2 SNTAGT. This CDR3 contains 15 residues. V lost 6 bases and J 4 bases, leaving 18 bases between the germline ends. The CDR3: CASSPVVDGSYGYTF. CDR3 DNA: TGTGCCAGCAGCCCCGTTGTGGACGGCAGCTATGGCTACACCTTC.

This chain connects TRBV7-3 to TRBJ1-5; D may be TRBD1 (6 bases). In germline, CDR1 is SGHTA, CDR2 FQGTGA. V lost 7 bases and J 7 bases, leaving 17 bases between the germline ends. The CDR3 sequence is 14 residues long. Here the CDR3 DNA reads TGTGCCAGCACCGATAAGGGGGGGGAACAGCCCCAGCATTTT. The encoded protein is CASTDKGGEQPQHF. Combining the CDR3 with reference TRBV7-3 and TRBJ1-5 gives the whole variable domain GAGVSQTPSNKVTEKGKYVELRCDPISGHTALYWYRQSLGQGPEFLIYFQGTGAADDSGLPNDRFFAVRPEGSVSTLKIQRTERGDSAVYLCASTDKGGEQPQHFGDGTRLSIL.

This chain uses TRBV20-1 with TRBJ2-5, with 10 positions matching TRBD2. This CDR3 is 14 amino acids long. The trim removed 2 bases at V and 4 bases at J, leaving 4 bases unmatched. Germline V gives CDR1 DFQATT, CDR2 SNEGSKA (reference sequence). The CDR3 DNA reads TGCAGTGCTAGACTAGCGGGAGTGAGAGAGACCCAGTACTTC. Translated, it gives CSARLAGVRETQYF.

This clonotype was detected only a few times. The V gene is TRBV7-9, the J gene TRBJ2-7; 8 nucleotides line up with TRBD1. The J call may be in error: the DNA end matches TRBJ2-1 better. Germline values: CDR1 SEHNR, CDR2 FQNEAQ (reference sequence). The CDR3 length is 11 residues. As DNA, the CDR3 is TGTGCCAGCAGGCATGGGACAGGTCAGTTCTTC. Protein: CASRHGTGQFF.

CDR3 sequence: CASSIGGGVADTQYF. DNA of the CDR3: TGTGCCAGTAGTATAGGCGGCGGGGTCGCAGATACGCAGTATTTT. This chain connects TRBV19 to TRBJ2-3; D is perhaps TRBD2 (6 bases). The V and J ends lost 1 base and 4 bases respectively, with 12 bases between them. The CDR3 has 15 residues. Germline CDR1 is LNHDA and CDR2 is SQIVND (reference sequence).

This clonotype was observed many times. V gene TRBV5-1 combines with J gene TRBJ1-1, with 8 positions matching TRBD1. Germline loops: CDR1 SGHRS, CDR2 YFSETQ. The CDR3 sequence is 15 residues long. After removal of 5 bases from V and 4 bases from J, the junction contained 10 bases not matched to a gene. In DNA, the CDR3 is TGCGCCAGCAGGGCCTTAACAGGGGGAGGCACTGAAGCTTTCTTT. This codes for CASRALTGGGTEAFF.

The chain recombines TRBV7-9 with TRBJ1-1; D is ambiguous. V gave up 1 base and J gave up 14 bases, with 20 bases separating them. The CDR3 extends over 14 amino acids. Germline V gene data show CDR1 as SEHNR and CDR2 as FQNEAQ (reference sequence). DNA for the CDR3: TGTGCCAGCAGCTTAGAATCGGAGGGCAATGAGCAGTTCTTT. This codes for CASSLESEGNEQFF.

At least ten counts were recorded for this clonotype. This chain connects TRBV5-5 to TRBJ1-2, with D perhaps matching TRBD1 (6 bases). Germline V gives CDR1 SGHKS, CDR2 YYEKEE (reference sequence). This CDR3 contains 14 residues. The V and J ends lost 3 bases and 3 bases respectively, with 12 bases between them. The CDR3 region has the DNA TGTGCCAGCAGCTGGGACATTCCACACTATGGCTACACCTTC. Its translation is CASSWDIPHYGYTF.

The chain has TRBV12-3 or TRBV12-4 and TRBJ2-5; maybe TRBD1 (5 bases). The V gene lost 5 bases and the J gene lost 5 bases, with 12 bases spanning the gap. The CDR3 covers 13 residues. The CDR3 coding sequence is TGTGCCAGCAGTAAGGGGCTAGTGGAGACCCAGTACTTC. The encoded protein is CASSKGLVETQYF.

V is TRBV19 and J is TRBJ1-1, with TRBD1 as a possible D gene (6 bases). V was shortened by 2 bases and J by 0 bases, with 22 bases between the two germline ends. Germline lookup yields CDR1 LNHDA and CDR2 SQIVND (reference sequence). This CDR3 spans 19 amino acids. In nucleotides, the CDR3 is TGTGCCAGTAGTATAAGGGGGTGGGGTCAGGGATTCATGAACACTGAAGCTTTCTTT. Its translation: CASSIRGWGQGFMNTEAFF.

CDR3 in amino acids: CASSQVNRYQETQYF. The CDR3 DNA is TGTGCCAGCAGCCAAGTAAACAGGTACCAAGAGACCCAGTACTTC. This chain connects TRBV25-1 to TRBJ2-5; tentatively, D is TRBD1 (5 bases). Germline V gene sequence: CDR1 MGHDK, CDR2 SYGVNS. V was pared by 6 bases and J by 0 bases, with 14 bases between. This CDR3 contains 15 residues. Using reference TRBV25-1 and TRBJ2-5 for the parts outside the CDR3, the full variable domain is EADIYQTPRYLVIGTGKKITLECSQTMGHDKMYWYQQDPGMELHLIHYSYGVNSTEKGDLSSESTVSRIRTEHFPLTLESARPSHTSQYLCASSQVNRYQETQYFGPGTRLLVL.

In this sample, this clonotype turned up many times. This chain uses TRBV7-9 with TRBJ1-5; D is uncertain. The germline CDR1 and CDR2 sequences are SEHNR and FQNEAQ (reference sequence). V was pared by 0 bases and J by 7 bases, with 7 bases between. This CDR3 is 13 amino acids long. The CDR3 loop reads CASSLAWEQPQHF. In DNA form, the CDR3 reads TGTGCCAGCAGCTTAGCGTGGGAGCAGCCCCAGCATTTT.

This clonotype was counted between two and nine times. The chain recombines TRBV6-2 or TRBV6-3 with TRBJ2-7; tentatively, D is TRBD1 or TRBD2 (6 bases each). V lost 5 bases and J 0 bases, leaving 14 bases between the germline ends. CDR3 size: 15 residues. Germline-derived CDR1 and CDR2 are MNHEY and SVGEGT. CDR3 sequence reads: CASSQGRGRSYEQYF. The DNA for the CDR3 is TGTGCCAGCAGTCAGGGCCGGGGGCGCTCCTACGAGCAGTACTTC.

The rearrangement links TRBV7-2 to TRBJ1-2; 9 bases match TRBD1. CDR3 length: 14 residues. Per germline, CDR1 SGHTA and CDR2 FQGNSA. V gave up 3 bases and J gave up 12 bases; unmatched junction bases: 11. CDR3 nucleotides: TGTGCCAGCAGCTTGGGGACAGGGCGCTCTGGAAACACCTTC. It translates to CASSLGTGRSGNTF. Drawing the rest from reference TRBV7-2 and TRBJ1-2, the complete variable domain is GAGVSQSPSNKVTEKGKDVELRCDPISGHTALYWYRQSLGQGLEFLIYFQGNSAPDKSGLPSDRFSAERTGGSVSTLTIQRTQQEDSAVYLCASSLGTGRSGNTFGSGTRLTVV.

Many counts were recorded for this clonotype. This chain uses TRBV2 with TRBJ1-2; TRBD1 is a possible D gene (6 bases). Deletions cut 7 bases from V and 2 bases from J, with 11 bases between. Germline values: CDR1 SNHLY, CDR2 FYNNEI. The CDR3 has 13 residues. The CDR3 sequence is CASTQGTNYGYTF. Written as DNA, the CDR3 is TGTGCCAGCACCCAGGGGACGAACTATGGCTACACCTTC.

The gene calls are TRBV29-1 and TRBJ2-2; 7 bases agree with TRBD1. Unmatched junction bases numbered 0, after V lost 4 bases and J lost 1 base. The germline gives CDR1 SQVTM, CDR2 ANQGSEA. The CDR3 totals 13 residues. This CDR3 is CSVAGGNTGELFF. The CDR3 nucleotides are TGCAGCGTTGCAGGGGGGAACACCGGGGAGCTGTTTTTT.

This clonotype showed up many times. This chain connects TRBV2 to TRBJ1-2; tentative D call: TRBD1 (6 bases). CDR3 length equals 11 residues. The germline V gene encodes CDR1 SNHLY and CDR2 FYNNEI. Trimming pared 9 bases from V and 6 bases from J, leaving 11 bases between. The CDR3 is CASRTENGYTF. In DNA, the CDR3 is TGTGCCAGTCGGACAGAGAATGGCTACACCTTC.

This clonotype was seen at least ten times. CDR3 in DNA: TGTGCCAGCAGTAACTTACAGAGACCTGAAGCTTTCTTT. It encodes CASSNLQRPEAFF. The chain recombines TRBV12-3 or TRBV12-4 with TRBJ1-1; D gene unclear. Trimming took off 5 bases at V and 6 bases at J, with 13 bases between the two ends. This CDR3 is 13 amino acids long.

Concerning this clonotype: The CDR3 does not end in the conserved phenylalanine or tryptophan, so this is likely a read error. Because the CDR3's place on the DNA is in doubt, the DNA is left out and the CDR3 is given as listed by TCRdb. J is TRBJ1-3 and V is TRBV5-4; TRBD1 is the table's D call and was not checked against the DNA. The CDR3 numbers 8 amino acids, ends counted. Germline lookup yields CDR1 SGHNT and CDR2 YYREEE (reference sequence). Here the CDR3 reads CASSTIGV.

A remark on this clonotype: A much larger clone lies one base from this, so it may be a read error. The CDR3 DNA sequence: TGTGCCAGCACCCTCCGGGGCAGGGGGAAAAAGTGGGGCCACGAGCAGTACTTC. This translates into CASTLRGRGKKWGHEQYF. V gene TRBV7-8 combines with J gene TRBJ2-7, with 7 bases lining up with TRBD1. CDR1 is SGHVS, CDR2 FQNEAQ, per germline. J was trimmed by 5 bases and V by 7 bases; bases with no gene match: 23. This CDR3 region has 18 residues.

The chain has TRBV6-5 and TRBJ1-1, with D uncertain. Germline loops: CDR1 MNHEY, CDR2 SVGAGI. V gave up 2 bases and J gave up 8 bases, with 6 bases separating them. This CDR3 comprises 11 residues. CDR3 sequence reads: CASSYDGEAFF. In DNA form, the CDR3 reads TGTGCCAGCAGTTACGATGGGGAAGCTTTCTTT.

The CDR3 sequence is CASSPRDRLTPLHF. CDR3 in DNA: TGTGCCAGCAGCCCGCGGGACAGGCTAACACCCCTCCACTTT. This chain joins TRBV7-8 and TRBJ1-6; TRBD1 matches 8 bases. V lost 5 bases and J lost 11; bases outside the gene matches: 8. The CDR3 length is 14 residues. Germline-derived CDR1 and CDR2 are SGHVS and FQNEAQ.

The chain is built from TRBV7-9 and TRBJ2-7; 12 nucleotides line up with TRBD1. The CDR3 is made up of 18 amino acids. V was clipped by 2 bases and J by 0 bases; unmatched bases: 8. From germline, CDR1 is SEHNR and CDR2 FQNEAQ (reference sequence). CDR3 nucleotides: TGTGCCAGCAGCTTACGCGGGACAGGGGGCCGATACTCCTACGAGCAGTACTTC. Amino acids: CASSLRGTGGRYSYEQYF.